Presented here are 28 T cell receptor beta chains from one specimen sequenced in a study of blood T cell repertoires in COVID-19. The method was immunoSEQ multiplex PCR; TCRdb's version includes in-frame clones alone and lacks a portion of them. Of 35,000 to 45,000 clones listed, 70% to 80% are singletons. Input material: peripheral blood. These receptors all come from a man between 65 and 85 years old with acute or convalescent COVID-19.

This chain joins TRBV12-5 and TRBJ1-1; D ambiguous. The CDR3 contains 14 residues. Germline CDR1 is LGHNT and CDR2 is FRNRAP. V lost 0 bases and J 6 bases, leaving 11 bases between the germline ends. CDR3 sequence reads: CASGLVLGRPEAFF. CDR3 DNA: TGTGCTAGTGGTTTGGTATTGGGGAGACCTGAAGCTTTCTTT.

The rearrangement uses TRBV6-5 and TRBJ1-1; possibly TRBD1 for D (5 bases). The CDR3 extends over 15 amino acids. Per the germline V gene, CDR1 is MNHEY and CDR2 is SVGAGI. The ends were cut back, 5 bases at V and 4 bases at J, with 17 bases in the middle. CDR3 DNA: TGTGCCAGCAGTCTCGCTGCAGGGATGGGCACTGAAGCTTTCTTT. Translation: CASSLAAGMGTEAFF.

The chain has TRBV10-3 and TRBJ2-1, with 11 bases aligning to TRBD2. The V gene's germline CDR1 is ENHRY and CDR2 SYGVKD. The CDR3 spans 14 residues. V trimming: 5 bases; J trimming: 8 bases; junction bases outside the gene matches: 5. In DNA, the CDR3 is TGTGCCATCAGTACTAGCGGGGGCACGGATGAGCAGTTCTTC. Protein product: CAISTSGGTDEQFF.

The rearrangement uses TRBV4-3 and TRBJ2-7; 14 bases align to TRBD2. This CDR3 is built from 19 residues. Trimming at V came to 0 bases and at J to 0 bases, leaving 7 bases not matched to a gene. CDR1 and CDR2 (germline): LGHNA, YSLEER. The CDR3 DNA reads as TGCGCCAGCAGCCAAGATGGACTAGCGGGGGGTCCAAGCTCCTACGAGCAGTACTTC. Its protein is CASSQDGLAGGPSSYEQYF.

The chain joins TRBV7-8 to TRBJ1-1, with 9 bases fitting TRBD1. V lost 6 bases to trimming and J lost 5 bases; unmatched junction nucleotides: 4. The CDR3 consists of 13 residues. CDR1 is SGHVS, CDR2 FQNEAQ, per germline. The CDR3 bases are TGTGCCAGCAGTAGGGACAGGGAAACTGAAGCTTTCTTT. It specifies CASSRDRETEAFF.

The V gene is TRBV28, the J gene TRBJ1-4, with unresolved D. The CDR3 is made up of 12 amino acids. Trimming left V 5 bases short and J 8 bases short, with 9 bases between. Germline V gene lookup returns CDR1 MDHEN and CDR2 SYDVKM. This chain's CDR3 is CASSQIGEKLFF. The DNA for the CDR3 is TGTGCCAGCAGTCAAATCGGGGAAAAACTGTTTTTT.

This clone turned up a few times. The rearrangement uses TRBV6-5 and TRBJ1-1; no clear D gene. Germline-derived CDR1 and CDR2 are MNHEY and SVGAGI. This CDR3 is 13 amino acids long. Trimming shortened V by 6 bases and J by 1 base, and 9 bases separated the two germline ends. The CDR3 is CASRTQQNTEAFF. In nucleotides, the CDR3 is TGTGCCAGCAGAACACAGCAGAACACTGAAGCTTTCTTT.

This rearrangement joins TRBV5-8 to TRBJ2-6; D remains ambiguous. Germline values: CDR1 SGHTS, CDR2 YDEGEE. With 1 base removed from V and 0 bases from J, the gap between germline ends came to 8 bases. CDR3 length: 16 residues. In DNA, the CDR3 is TGTGCCAGCAGCTTGAATCTAATCTCTGGGGCCAACGTCCTGACTTTC. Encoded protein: CASSLNLISGANVLTF. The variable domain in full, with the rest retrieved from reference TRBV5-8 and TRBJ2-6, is EAGVTQSPTHLIKTRGQQATLRCSPISGHTSVYWYQQALGLGLQFLLWYDEGEERNRGNFPPRFSGRQFPNYSSELNVNALELEDSALYLCASSLNLISGANVLTFGAGSRLTVL.

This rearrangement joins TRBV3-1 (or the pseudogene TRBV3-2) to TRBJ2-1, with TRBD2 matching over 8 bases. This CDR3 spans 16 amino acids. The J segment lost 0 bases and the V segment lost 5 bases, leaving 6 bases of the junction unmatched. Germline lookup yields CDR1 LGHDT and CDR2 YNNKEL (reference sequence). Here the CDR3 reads CASSAPGLASYNEQFF. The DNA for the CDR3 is TGTGCCAGCAGCGCACCTGGACTAGCCTCCTACAATGAGCAGTTCTTC.

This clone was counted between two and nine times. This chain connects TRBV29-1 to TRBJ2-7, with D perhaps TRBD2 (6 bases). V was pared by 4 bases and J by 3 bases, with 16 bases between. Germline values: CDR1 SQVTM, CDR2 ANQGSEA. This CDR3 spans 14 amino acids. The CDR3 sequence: CSVGGEVSDYEQYF. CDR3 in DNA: TGCAGCGTTGGGGGGGAAGTTTCGGACTACGAGCAGTACTTC.

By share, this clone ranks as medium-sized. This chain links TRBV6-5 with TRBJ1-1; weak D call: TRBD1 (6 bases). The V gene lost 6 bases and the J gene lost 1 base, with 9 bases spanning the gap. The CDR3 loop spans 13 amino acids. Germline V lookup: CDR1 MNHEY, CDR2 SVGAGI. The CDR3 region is CASSWGQNTEAFF. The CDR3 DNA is TGTGCCAGCAGCTGGGGACAGAACACTGAAGCTTTCTTT.

CDR3: CAIRLSGGARDEQFF. The CDR3 nucleotides read TGTGCCATCAGGCTTAGCGGGGGGGCCCGTGATGAGCAGTTCTTC. The chain employs TRBV10-3 and TRBJ2-1, with 11 bases aligning to TRBD2. The length of the CDR3 is 15 residues. The J segment lost 8 bases and the V segment lost 6 bases, leaving 9 bases of the junction unmatched. Germline V gene lookup returns CDR1 ENHRY and CDR2 SYGVKD.

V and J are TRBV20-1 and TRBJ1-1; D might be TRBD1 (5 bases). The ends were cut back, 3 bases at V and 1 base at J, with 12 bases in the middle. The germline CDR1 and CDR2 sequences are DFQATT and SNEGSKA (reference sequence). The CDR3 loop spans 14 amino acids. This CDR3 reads CSASRGETNTEAFF. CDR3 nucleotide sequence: TGCAGTGCTAGTCGGGGGGAGACGAACACTGAAGCTTTCTTT.

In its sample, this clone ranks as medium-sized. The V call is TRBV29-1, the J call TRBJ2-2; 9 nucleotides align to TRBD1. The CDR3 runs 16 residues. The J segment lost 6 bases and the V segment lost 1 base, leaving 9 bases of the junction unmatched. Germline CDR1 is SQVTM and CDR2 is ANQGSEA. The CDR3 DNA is TGCAGCGTTGAAGGGGGACAGGGCGCAATCTCCGGGGAGCTGTTTTTT. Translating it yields CSVEGGQGAISGELFF.

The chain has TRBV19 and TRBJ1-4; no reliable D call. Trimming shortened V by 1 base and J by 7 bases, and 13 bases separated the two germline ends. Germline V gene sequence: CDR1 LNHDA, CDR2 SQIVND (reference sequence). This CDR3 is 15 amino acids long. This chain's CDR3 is CASSIARLEGEKLFF. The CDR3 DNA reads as TGTGCCAGTAGTATAGCACGCCTCGAGGGTGAAAAACTGTTTTTT.

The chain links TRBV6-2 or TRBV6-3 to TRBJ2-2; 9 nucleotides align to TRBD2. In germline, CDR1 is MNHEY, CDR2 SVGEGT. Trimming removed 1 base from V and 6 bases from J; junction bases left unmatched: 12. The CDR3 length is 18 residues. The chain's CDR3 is CASSYFFDGSGGPGELFF. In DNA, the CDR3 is TGTGCCAGCAGTTACTTTTTTGACGGCAGCGGGGGGCCCGGGGAGCTGTTTTTT.

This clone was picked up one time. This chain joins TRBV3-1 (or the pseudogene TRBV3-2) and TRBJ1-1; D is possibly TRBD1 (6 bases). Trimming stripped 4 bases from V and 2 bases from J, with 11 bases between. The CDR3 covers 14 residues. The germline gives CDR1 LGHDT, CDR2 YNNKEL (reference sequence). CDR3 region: CASSPIQGNTEAFF. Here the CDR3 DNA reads TGTGCCAGCAGCCCCATACAGGGTAACACTGAAGCTTTCTTT.

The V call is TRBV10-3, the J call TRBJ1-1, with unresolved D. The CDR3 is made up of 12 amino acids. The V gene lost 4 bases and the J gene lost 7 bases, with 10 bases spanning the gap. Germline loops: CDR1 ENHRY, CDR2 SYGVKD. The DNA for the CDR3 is TGTGCCATCAGTGGTGGTGTGAGTGAAGCTTTCTTT. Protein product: CAISGGVSEAFF.

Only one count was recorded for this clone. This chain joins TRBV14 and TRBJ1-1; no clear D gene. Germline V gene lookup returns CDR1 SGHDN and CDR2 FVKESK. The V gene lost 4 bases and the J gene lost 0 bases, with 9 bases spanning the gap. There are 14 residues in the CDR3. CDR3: CASSRAGMNTEAFF. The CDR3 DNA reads TGTGCCAGCAGCCGGGCAGGAATGAACACTGAAGCTTTCTTT.

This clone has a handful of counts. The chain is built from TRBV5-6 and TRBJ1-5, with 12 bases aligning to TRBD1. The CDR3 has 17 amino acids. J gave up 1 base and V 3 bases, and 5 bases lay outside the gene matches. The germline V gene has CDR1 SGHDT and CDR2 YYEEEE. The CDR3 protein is CASSSYGTGGSNQPQHF. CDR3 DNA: TGTGCCAGCAGCTCTTATGGGACAGGGGGCAGCAATCAGCCCCAGCATTTT.

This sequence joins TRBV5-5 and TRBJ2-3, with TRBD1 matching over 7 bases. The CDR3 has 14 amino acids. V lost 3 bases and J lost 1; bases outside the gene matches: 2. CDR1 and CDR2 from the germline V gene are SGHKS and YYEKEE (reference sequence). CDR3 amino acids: CASSSGTGTDTQYF. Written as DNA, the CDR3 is TGTGCCAGCAGCTCCGGGACAGGCACAGATACGCAGTATTTT.

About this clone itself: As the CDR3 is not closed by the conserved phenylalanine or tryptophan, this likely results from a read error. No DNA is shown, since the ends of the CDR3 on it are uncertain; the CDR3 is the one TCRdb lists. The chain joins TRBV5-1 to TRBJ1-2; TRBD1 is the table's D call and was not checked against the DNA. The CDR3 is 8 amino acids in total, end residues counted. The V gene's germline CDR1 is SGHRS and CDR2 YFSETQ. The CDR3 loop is CASSLGTV.

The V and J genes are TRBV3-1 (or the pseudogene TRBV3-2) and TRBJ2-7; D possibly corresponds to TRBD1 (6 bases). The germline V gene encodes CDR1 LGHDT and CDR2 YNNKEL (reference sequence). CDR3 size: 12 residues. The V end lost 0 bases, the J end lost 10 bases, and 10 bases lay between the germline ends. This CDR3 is CASSQEGGHQYF. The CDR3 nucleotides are TGTGCCAGCAGCCAAGAAGGGGGACACCAGTACTTC.

The CDR3 DNA reads as TGCGCCAGCAGCCAAGCCAGAGCAGGGAATGAGCAGTTCTTC. Amino acid sequence: CASSQARAGNEQFF. The chain uses TRBV4-1 and TRBJ2-1; D is possibly TRBD1 (5 bases). The germline V gene has CDR1 MGHRA and CDR2 YSYEKL. The CDR3 has 14 residues. Deletions cut 1 base from V and 7 bases from J, with 11 bases between.

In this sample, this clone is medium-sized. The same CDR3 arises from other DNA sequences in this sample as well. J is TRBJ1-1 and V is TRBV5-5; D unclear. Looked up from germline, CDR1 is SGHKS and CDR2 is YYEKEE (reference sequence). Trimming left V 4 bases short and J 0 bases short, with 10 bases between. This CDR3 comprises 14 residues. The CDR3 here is CASSPTELNTEAFF. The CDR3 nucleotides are TGTGCCAGCAGCCCCACAGAGTTGAACACTGAAGCTTTCTTT.

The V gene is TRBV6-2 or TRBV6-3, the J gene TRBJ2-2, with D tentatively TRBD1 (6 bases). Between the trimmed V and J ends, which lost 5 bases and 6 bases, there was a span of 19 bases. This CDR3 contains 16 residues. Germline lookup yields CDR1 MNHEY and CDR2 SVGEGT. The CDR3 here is CASSKRGFRIPGELFF. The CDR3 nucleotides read TGTGCCAGCAGTAAGAGGGGGTTTAGAATTCCCGGGGAGCTGTTTTTT.

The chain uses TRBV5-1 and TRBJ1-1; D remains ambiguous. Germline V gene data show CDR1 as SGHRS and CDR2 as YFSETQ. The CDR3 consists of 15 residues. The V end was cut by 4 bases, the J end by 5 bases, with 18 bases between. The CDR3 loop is CASSLETGIGTEAFF. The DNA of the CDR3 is TGCGCCAGCAGCCTAGAGACGGGTATAGGAACTGAAGCTTTCTTT. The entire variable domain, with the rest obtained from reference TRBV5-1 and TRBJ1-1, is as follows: KAGVTQTPRYLIKTRGQQVTLSCSPISGHRSVSWYQQTPGQGLQFLFEYFSETQRNKGNFPGRFSGRQFSNSRSEMNVSTLELGDSALYLCASSLETGIGTEAFFGQGTRLTVV.

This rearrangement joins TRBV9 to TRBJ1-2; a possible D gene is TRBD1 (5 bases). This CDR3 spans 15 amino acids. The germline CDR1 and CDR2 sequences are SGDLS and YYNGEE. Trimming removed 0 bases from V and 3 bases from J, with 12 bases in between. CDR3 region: CASSVDSGGDYGYTF. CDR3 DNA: TGTGCCAGCAGCGTAGACTCGGGGGGAGACTATGGCTACACCTTC.